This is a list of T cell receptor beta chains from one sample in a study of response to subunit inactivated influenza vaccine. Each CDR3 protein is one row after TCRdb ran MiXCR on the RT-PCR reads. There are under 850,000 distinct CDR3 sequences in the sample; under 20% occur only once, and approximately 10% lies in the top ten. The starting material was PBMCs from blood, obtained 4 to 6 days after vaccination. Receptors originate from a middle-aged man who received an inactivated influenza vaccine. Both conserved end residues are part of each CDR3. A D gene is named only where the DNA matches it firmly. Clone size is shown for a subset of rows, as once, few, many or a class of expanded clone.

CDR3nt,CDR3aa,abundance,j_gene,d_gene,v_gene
TGTGCCTGGAGCCCGGGCCCTCGCCCTACGCAGTATTTT,CAWSPGPRPTQYF,once,TRBJ2-3,NA,TRBV30
TGTGCCAGCAGCTTTTTGCTGAATCCGGGGGAGATTTACAATGAGCAGTTCTTC,CASSFLLNPGEIYNEQFF,few,TRBJ2-1,NA,TRBV7-8
TGCAGCGTTGAAGGCAGGGGGGACCAAGATACGCAGTATTTT,CSVEGRGDQDTQYF,NA,TRBJ2-3,NA,TRBV29-1
TGCGCCAGCAGCTCAACTCCGGGATCCAACACCGGGGAGCTGTTTTTT,CASSSTPGSNTGELFF,NA,TRBJ2-2,NA,TRBV5-1
TGTGCCAGCAGCCCTGAACCTAACACCGGGGAGCTGTTTTTT,CASSPEPNTGELFF,few,TRBJ2-2,NA,TRBV7-6
TGTGCCATCAGAACCGATGGCGGGGGGGCAGAGACCCAGTACTTC,CAIRTDGGGAETQYF,NA,TRBJ2-5,TRBD2,TRBV10-3
TGTGCCAGCAGCTTAGACTCCCGGGACACGGATTTT,CASSLDSRDTDF,many,TRBJ1-3,NA,TRBV7-9
TGTGCCAGCAGGCTAGACGGCCACAGGGAGTTCGAGCAGTTCTTC,CASRLDGHREFEQFF,NA,TRBJ2-1,NA,TRBV28
TGTGCCAGCAGCCACATAGGACTAGAGCGGAATGAGCAGTTCTTC,CASSHIGLERNEQFF,NA,TRBJ2-1,TRBD2,TRBV4-2
TGCGCCAGCAGCCAATGGCTTTATAGCAATCAGCCCCAGCATTTT,CASSQWLYSNQPQHF,few,TRBJ1-5,NA,TRBV4-3
TGTGCCAGCAGCCGAGCTTCGAGCGGGGCCCTTTACGAGCAGTACTTC,CASSRASSGALYEQYF,NA,TRBJ2-7,TRBD2,TRBV6-2/TRBV6-3
TGTGCCAGCAGCTTGTGGCCCGGGGAGCTGTTTTTT,CASSLWPGELFF,few,TRBJ2-2,NA,TRBV5-6
TGTGCCAGCAGCCCAGTGTGGGGGCCCGAGCAGTACTTC,CASSPVWGPEQYF,few,TRBJ2-7,NA,TRBV28
TGTGCCACCAGTCCAACTCTGGGGTTTGCCACAGATACGCAGTATTTT,CATSPTLGFATDTQYF,NA,TRBJ2-3,NA,TRBV24-1
TGTGCCAGCAGCCCCGAGGGGCAGTTCTTC,CASSPEGQFF,NA,TRBJ2-1,NA,TRBV7-9
TGTGCCAGCAGCCTGCGTATAGGGCACGAGCAGCACTTC,CASSLRIGHEQHF,NA,TRBJ2-7,NA,TRBV7-2
TGTGCCAGCAGCTACGGAACCTTTGAGAACACTGAAGCTTTCTTT,CASSYGTFENTEAFF,many,TRBJ1-1,NA,TRBV6-5
TGTGCCAGCAGCAGTCCAGGGTTTAGGGGCCGCGAGAACACTGAAGCTTTCTTT,CASSSPGFRGRENTEAFF,few,TRBJ1-1,NA,TRBV27
TGCGCCAGCAGCTTGGCACAGACGGCTAATTCACCCCTCCACTTT,CASSLAQTANSPLHF,NA,TRBJ1-6,NA,TRBV5-1
TGCAGCGTTGAAGATCCGGGGTACTACAATGAGCAGTTCTTC,CSVEDPGYYNEQFF,few,TRBJ2-1,NA,TRBV29-1
TGTGCTAGTGGTTTGACGGGGGTATCGTATGGCTACACCTTC,CASGLTGVSYGYTF,NA,TRBJ1-2,NA,TRBV12-5
TGTGCCAGCAGTTACGTTGAGAGGGAGAGGAGCTCCTACAATGAGCAGTTCTTC,CASSYVERERSSYNEQFF,few,TRBJ2-1,NA,TRBV6-2/TRBV6-3
TGCAGTGCTAGGGGGACCCTTAGGGATCAGCCCCAGCATTTT,CSARGTLRDQPQHF,few,TRBJ1-5,NA,TRBV20-1
TGCGCCAGCAGCCCCTTCGTGGGAGCTGGGGCCAACGTCCTGACTTTC,CASSPFVGAGANVLTF,few,TRBJ2-6,NA,TRBV5-1
TGTGCCAGCAGGGGTGACGCTAATAATTCACCCCTCCACTTT,CASRGDANNSPLHF,few,TRBJ1-6,NA,TRBV2
TGTGCCATCGGACTAGCGGGTCCTGTGCCCCAGGAGACCCAGTACTTC,CAIGLAGPVPQETQYF,NA,TRBJ2-5,TRBD2,TRBV2
TGTGCCAGCAAAAGACTGGTCAATGAGCAGTTCTTC,CASKRLVNEQFF,NA,TRBJ2-1,NA,TRBV2
TGTGCCAGCATCTTGGTCATAAACATGAACACTGAAGCTTTCTTT,CASILVINMNTEAFF,few,TRBJ1-1,NA,TRBV7-9
TGTGCCAGCAGCCTCTCTAGCGGGAACAATGAGCAGTTCTTC,CASSLSSGNNEQFF,few,TRBJ2-1,TRBD2,TRBV7-9
TGTGCCATATTTAGCGGGGGGCTAGCCAATGAGCAGTTCTTC,CAIFSGGLANEQFF,few,TRBJ2-1,TRBD2,TRBV10-3
TGCAGTGCTAGCGGTGGCGGGGGGGCTAGGGAGCAGTTCTTC,CSASGGGGAREQFF,NA,TRBJ2-1,TRBD2,TRBV20-1
TGTGCCAGCAGCTTTGGGTACAATGAGCAGTTCTTC,CASSFGYNEQFF,many,TRBJ2-1,NA,TRBV19
TGTGCCAGCAGCCTCGGGAATACGCAGTATTTT,CASSLGNTQYF,many,TRBJ2-3,NA,TRBV12-3/TRBV12-4
TGTGCCAGCAGCTTAACCCCACCGTTTGCCGGAAGCACAGATACGCAGTATTTT,CASSLTPPFAGSTDTQYF,NA,TRBJ2-3,NA,TRBV11-2
TGTGCCAGCAGCTCTAGTGGGCCCCAGCATTTT,CASSSSGPQHF,NA,TRBJ1-5,NA,TRBV7-2
TGTGCCAGCAGCTCAAGTGGGGTGACCCAGTACTTC,CASSSSGVTQYF,NA,TRBJ2-5,NA,TRBV7-2
TGTGCCAGCAGCTTCGGGACTCAGAACACCGGGGAGCTGTTTTTT,CASSFGTQNTGELFF,NA,TRBJ2-2,NA,TRBV5-5